This note documents a single T cell receptor beta chain sequence. V shed 7 bases and J 1 base; nucleotides not matched to a gene: 7. Germline-derived CDR1 and CDR2 are ENHRY and SYGVKD. The CDR3 length is 15 residues. This entry comes from a study of OX40 agonist ivuxolimab in advanced cancers. Looking at the study overall: While on treatment, patients had intravenous ivuxolimab at 0.01 to 10 mg/kg every 2 weeks. Cohort: about 82% men, mean age around 60, aged about 20 to 80.

The assay was immunoSEQ multiplex PCR, and TCRdb's table has in-frame clones only and misses some. The table includes approximately 82,000 clones, roughly 80% detected once. The origin of this receptor is an adult with an advanced solid tumor such as melanoma, head and neck, liver or kidney cancer. The chain is built from TRBV10-3 and TRBJ2-3; TRBD1 agrees at 8 bases. Sequenced material: CD4+ or CD8+ T cells sorted from blood, taken in a trial of the OX40 agonist ivuxolimab. CDR3 in DNA: TGTGCCATCAAAGCAGGGGGCGGCCGCACAGATACGCAGTATTTT. Protein sequence: CAIKAGGGRTDTQYF.